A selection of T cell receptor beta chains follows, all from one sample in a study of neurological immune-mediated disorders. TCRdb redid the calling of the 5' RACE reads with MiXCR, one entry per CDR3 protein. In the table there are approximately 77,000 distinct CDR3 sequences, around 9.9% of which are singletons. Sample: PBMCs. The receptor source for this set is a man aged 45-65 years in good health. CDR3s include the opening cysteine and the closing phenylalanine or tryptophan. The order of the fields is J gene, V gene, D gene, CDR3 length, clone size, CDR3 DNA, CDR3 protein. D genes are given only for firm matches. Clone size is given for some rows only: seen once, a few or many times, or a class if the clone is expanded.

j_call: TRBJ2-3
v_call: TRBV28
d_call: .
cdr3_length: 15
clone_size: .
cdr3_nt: TGTGCCAGCAGTTCGACAGGGACTAGACCAGATACGCGGTATTTT
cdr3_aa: CASSSTGTRPDTRYF

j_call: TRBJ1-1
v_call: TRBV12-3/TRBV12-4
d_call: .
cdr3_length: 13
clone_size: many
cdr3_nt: TGTGCCAGCAGTTTGTGGGGGACCACTGAAGCTTTCTTT
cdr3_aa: CASSLWGTTEAFF

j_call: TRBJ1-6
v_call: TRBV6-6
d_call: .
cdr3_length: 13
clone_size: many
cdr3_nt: TGTGCCAGCAAGCAGCTTTATAATTCACCCCTCCACTTT
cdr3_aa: CASKQLYNSPLHF

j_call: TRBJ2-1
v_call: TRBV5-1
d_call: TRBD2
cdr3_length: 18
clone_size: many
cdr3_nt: TGCGCCAGCAGCTTGACTAGCGGGAGTAGTCAGACCTACAATGAGCAGTTCTTC
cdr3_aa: CASSLTSGSSQTYNEQFF

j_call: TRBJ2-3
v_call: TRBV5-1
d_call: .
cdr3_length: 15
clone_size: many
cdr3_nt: TGCGCCAGCAGCTTGCAGGGGGGAACTATGGATACGCAGTATTTT
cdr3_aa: CASSLQGGTMDTQYF

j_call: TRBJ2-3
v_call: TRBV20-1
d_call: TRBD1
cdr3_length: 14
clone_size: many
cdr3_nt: TGCAGTGCTCGGACAGGGGACATCACAGATACGCAGTATTTT
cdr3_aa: CSARTGDITDTQYF

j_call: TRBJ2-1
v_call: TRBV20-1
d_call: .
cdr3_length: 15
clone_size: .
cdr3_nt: TGCAGTGCTAGGGCGGGAAGGTATACCTACAATGAGCAGTTCTTC
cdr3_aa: CSARAGRYTYNEQFF

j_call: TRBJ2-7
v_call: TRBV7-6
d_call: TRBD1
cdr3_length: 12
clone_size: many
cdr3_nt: TGTGCCAGCAGCGTCGGACAGGACGAGCAGTACTTC
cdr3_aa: CASSVGQDEQYF

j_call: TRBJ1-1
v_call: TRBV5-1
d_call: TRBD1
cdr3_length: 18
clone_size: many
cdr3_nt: TGCGCCAGCAGCTTGGGAGGGGGACAGGGGAACGGGAACACTGAAGCTTTCTTT
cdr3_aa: CASSLGGGQGNGNTEAFF

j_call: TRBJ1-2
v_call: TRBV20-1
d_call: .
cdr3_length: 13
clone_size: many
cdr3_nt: TGCAGTGCTAGAGATCGGAACTTCTATGGCTACACCTTC
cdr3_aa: CSARDRNFYGYTF

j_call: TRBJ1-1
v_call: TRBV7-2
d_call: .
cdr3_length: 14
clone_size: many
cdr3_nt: TGTGCCAGCAGACTAGACCCGGGAGGGGCTGAAGCTTTCTTT
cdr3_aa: CASRLDPGGAEAFF

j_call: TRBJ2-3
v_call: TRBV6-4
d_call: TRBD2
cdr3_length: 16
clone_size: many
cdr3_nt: TGTGCCAGCAGTGCCGGGACTAGCGGGCGCACAGATACGCAGTATTTT
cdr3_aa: CASSAGTSGRTDTQYF

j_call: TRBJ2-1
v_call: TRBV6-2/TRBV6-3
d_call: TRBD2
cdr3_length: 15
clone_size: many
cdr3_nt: TGTGCCAGCAGCCTTCTAGCGGCCCCCTACAATGAGCAGTTCTTC
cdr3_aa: CASSLLAAPYNEQFF

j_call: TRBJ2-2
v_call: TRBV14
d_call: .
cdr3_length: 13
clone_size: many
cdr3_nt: TGTGCCAGCAGCCAAGTTAACACCGGGGAGCTGTTTTTT
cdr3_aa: CASSQVNTGELFF